This T cell receptor (beta chain) appears in the sequencing data of a study of OX40 agonist ivuxolimab in advanced cancers. At the level of the study: Partial responses, seen in three patients, involved one hepatocellular carcinoma and two cutaneous melanomas.

Comment on this clone: Its antigen is not identified.

The CDR3 loop spans 15 amino acids. Germline V gene sequence: CDR1 KGHSH, CDR2 LQKENI. The ends were cut back, 2 bases at V and 1 base at J, with 12 bases in the middle. Overall study results and limits: People who partly responded at 0.1-3.0 mg/kg had some of the least clonal expansion seen.

Measured with immunoSEQ multiplex PCR; TCRdb has only the in-frame clones, and not every one. This sample has 90,000 to 100,000 clones, with 80% to 90% found just once. This TCR derives from an adult with an advanced solid tumor such as melanoma, head and neck, liver or kidney cancer. V and J are TRBV18 and TRBJ2-7; D is unresolved. The specimen comprised CD4+ or CD8+ T cells sorted from blood, sampled in a trial of the OX40 agonist ivuxolimab. The CDR3 DNA follows: TGTGCCAGCTCACCAAGTTCAGCAGAATCCTACGAGCAGTACTTC. Its protein product is CASSPSSAESYEQYF. Full variable domain (outside the CDR3, taken from reference TRBV18 and TRBJ2-7): NAGVMQNPRHLVRRRGQEARLRCSPMKGHSHVYWYRQLPEEGLKFMVYLQKENIIDESGMPKERFSAEFPKEGPSILRIQQVVRGDSAAYFCASSPSSAESYEQYFGPGTRLTVT.